These T cell receptor beta chains were read from a single sample in a study of blood T cell repertoires in COVID-19. Using immunoSEQ multiplex PCR, the repertoire was profiled, and TCRdb retains in-frame clones only, with some absent. The table lists around 150,000 clones, nearly 80% of them singletons. Material: PBMCs or T cells enriched from blood (not recorded which). The receptors were sampled from a woman aged 50 to 60 who had recovered from COVID-19. Both conserved end residues are part of each CDR3. The D gene is left open where the match is weak. Some rows mark clone size as missing; the rest say once, few, many or name a class of expanded clone.

abundance	v_gene	j_gene	d_gene	CDR3nt	CDR3aa
few	TRBV28	TRBJ1-5	TRBD1	TGTGCCAGCAGTCTCAATCCGGGACAGGGCCATCAGCCCCAGCATTTT	CASSLNPGQGHQPQHF
.	TRBV3-1/TRBV3-2	TRBJ1-5	.	TGTGCCAGCAGCCGGGGGGGAAATCAGCCCCAGCATTTT	CASSRGGNQPQHF
.	TRBV10-3	TRBJ2-1	TRBD2	TGTGCCATCTGGCGGGGGGAGGGCCCGAATGAGCAGTTCTTC	CAIWRGEGPNEQFF
.	TRBV18	TRBJ1-2	TRBD1	TGTGCCAGCTCACAGGCACAGGGGGCCGAGGGCTACACCTTC	CASSQAQGAEGYTF
.	TRBV2	TRBJ2-1	TRBD1	TGTGCCAGCAGTGTCGGACAGGGGGTTTACAATGAGCAGTTCTTC	CASSVGQGVYNEQFF
.	TRBV18	TRBJ1-3	.	TGTGCCAGCTCACCAGAGGCAGGGGTGAGCTCTGGAAACACCATATATTTT	CASSPEAGVSSGNTIYF
.	TRBV7-8	TRBJ2-7	TRBD2	TGTGCCAGCAGCCCAAAGCGGACTAGCGGGACCTACGAGCAGTACTTC	CASSPKRTSGTYEQYF
.	TRBV5-1	TRBJ1-2	TRBD1	TGCGCCAGCAGCGGACAGGGTGGTGGCTACACCTTC	CASSGQGGGYTF
.	TRBV4-2	TRBJ2-7	.	TGTGCCAGCAGCCAAGAGGGGGCGCGGAACGAGCAGTACTTC	CASSQEGARNEQYF
.	TRBV24-1	TRBJ1-2	.	TGTGCCACCAGTGATTTGCCGGGTGGCTACACCTTC	CATSDLPGGYTF
.	TRBV19	TRBJ1-5	.	TGTGCCAGTGGAGCAAGACAGCCTAATCAGCCCCAGCATTTT	CASGARQPNQPQHF
.	TRBV5-1	TRBJ2-3	.	TGCGCCAGCAGCCAGGGGTCAGATACGCAGTATTTT	CASSQGSDTQYF
.	TRBV27	TRBJ2-6	TRBD1	TGTGCCAGCAGTTTGACAGGGGTGTCTGGGGCCAACGTCCTGACTTTC	CASSLTGVSGANVLTF
.	TRBV6-5	TRBJ2-3	TRBD2	TGTGCCAGCAGTTACTCTTCGCGGGGGGGCACAGATACGCAGTATTTT	CASSYSSRGGTDTQYF
.	TRBV18	TRBJ1-4	TRBD1	TGTGCCAGCTCCTCGTCCCGGGACAGGGGAGTTGATAATGAAAAACTGTTTTTT	CASSSSRDRGVDNEKLFF
.	TRBV28	TRBJ2-1	.	TGTGCCAGCAGTCCCGGGAGTAATGAGCAGTTCTTC	CASSPGSNEQFF
.	TRBV2	TRBJ1-2	TRBD1	TGTGCCAGCAGTAAGGGACAGGATTATGGCTACACCTTC	CASSKGQDYGYTF
few	TRBV5-6	TRBJ1-2	TRBD1	TGTGCCAGCCGATTTGAGGGGGCTGGCTACACCTTC	CASRFEGAGYTF
few	TRBV9	TRBJ1-3	.	TGTGCCAGCAGCGTATCCCCCTCAGGGTACGGAAACACCATATATTTT	CASSVSPSGYGNTIYF
.	TRBV5-1	TRBJ2-1	.	TGCGCCAGCAGCATAGGACGGGGGAAGGAGCAGTTCTTC	CASSIGRGKEQFF
.	TRBV27	TRBJ1-5	.	TGTGCCAGCAGTTTAGTTCGGGGGGATCAGCCCCAGCATTTT	CASSLVRGDQPQHF
.	TRBV18	TRBJ1-2	.	TGTGCCAGCTCACCTGTCCGGGGCCCCCAGGGGCCCAATAACTATGGCTACACCTTC	CASSPVRGPQGPNNYGYTF
.	TRBV19	TRBJ2-3	TRBD2	TGTGCCAGTAGTTCGGGACTAGCGGGTTCTATCACAGATACGCAGTATTTT	CASSSGLAGSITDTQYF
.	TRBV5-1	TRBJ2-7	TRBD1	TGCGCCAGCAGATCAGGACAGGGGGCTTCGGGTCAGTACTTC	CASRSGQGASGQYF
.	TRBV30	TRBJ2-1	TRBD2	TGTGCCTGGAGTGTCCCGGGACTAGCGTATGAGCAGTTCTTC	CAWSVPGLAYEQFF
.	TRBV6-5	TRBJ1-1	.	TGTGCCAGCAGTTCGTCGGGGGTTTACACTGAAGCTTTCTTT	CASSSSGVYTEAFF
.	TRBV4-2	TRBJ2-5	.	TGTGCCAGCAGCCAAGATCTCGGGGGAGAGACCCAGTACTTC	CASSQDLGGETQYF
once	TRBV5-1	TRBJ2-7	TRBD1	TGCGCCAGCAGCAGGGACAGGGTAGAGCAGTACTTC	CASSRDRVEQYF
.	TRBV5-1	TRBJ2-7	.	TGCGCCAGCAGCCCTCAGGAGGGATCCTACGAGCAGTACTTC	CASSPQEGSYEQYF
.	TRBV7-8	TRBJ1-3	.	TGTGCCAGCAGCTTGGGGGGACCGTACTCTGGAAACACCATATATTTT	CASSLGGPYSGNTIYF
.	TRBV2	TRBJ2-7	.	TGTGCCAGCAGTGAAGCACGGGGAGGAGAGCAGTACTTC	CASSEARGGEQYF
.	TRBV28	TRBJ2-7	.	TGTGCCAGCAGCCTTGTCGGGGGATTCTACGAGCAGTACTTC	CASSLVGGFYEQYF
once	TRBV3-1/TRBV3-2	TRBJ2-1	TRBD2	TGTGCCAGCAGCCAAGATCTGAGGCGGGAGGGCGATGAGCAGTTCTTC	CASSQDLRREGDEQFF
.	TRBV7-9	TRBJ2-3	TRBD2	TGTGCCAGCAGCCCTAGCGGGAGGGCCCAAACAGATACGCAGTATTTT	CASSPSGRAQTDTQYF
.	TRBV27	TRBJ2-7	TRBD1	TGTGCCAGCAGTCAACGGACAGGGTGGGACGAGCAGTACTTC	CASSQRTGWDEQYF
few	TRBV7-3	TRBJ2-7	TRBD1	TGTGCCAGCAGCCCGGACAGGGGGCCTTACGAGCAGTACTTC	CASSPDRGPYEQYF
.	TRBV6-5	TRBJ1-2	TRBD1	TGTGCCAGCAGTCGACAGGGTAACTATGGCTACACCTTC	CASSRQGNYGYTF
.	TRBV10-3	TRBJ1-3	.	TGTGCCATCAGTACACCCGACAGAAACACCATATATTTT	CAISTPDRNTIYF
few	TRBV5-1	TRBJ1-1	.	TGCGCCAGCAGCTTGGGAGGGTCGGACACTGAAGCTTTCTTT	CASSLGGSDTEAFF
.	TRBV18	TRBJ1-2	.	TGTGCCAGCTCACCGACCAGGGGCAGAGATGGCTACACCTTC	CASSPTRGRDGYTF
.	TRBV5-1	TRBJ2-2	TRBD2	TGCGCCAGCAGCTTGGAGGGACTAGCGGGAGGGCTCGGGGAGCTGTTTTTT	CASSLEGLAGGLGELFF
few	TRBV29-1	TRBJ1-5	TRBD1	TGCAGCGGTGCGCAGGGGGGCAATCAGCCCCAGCATTTT	CSGAQGGNQPQHF
.	TRBV12-3/TRBV12-4	TRBJ1-4	.	TGTGCCAGCAGTTTAAGGGGTGAAAAACTGTTTTTT	CASSLRGEKLFF
.	TRBV4-1	TRBJ1-1	TRBD1	TGCGCCAGCAGCCGTACGGTCCTCAGGGGGCCTAACACTGAAGCTTTCTTT	CASSRTVLRGPNTEAFF
.	TRBV27	TRBJ1-4	.	TGTGCCAGCAGTTCTCGGCAGGGGAGGGCTAATGAAAAACTGTTTTTT	CASSSRQGRANEKLFF
.	TRBV12-3/TRBV12-4	TRBJ2-5	.	TGTGCCAGCTCCATCCAAGAGACCCAGTACTTC	CASSIQETQYF
once	TRBV5-1	TRBJ2-7	TRBD2	TGCGCCAGCACGGGGGGGAGGTACGAGCAGTACTTC	CASTGGRYEQYF
few	TRBV7-9	TRBJ1-1	TRBD1	TGTGCCAGCAGCCCCGGGGGGGACAGCCAACAAGCTTTCTTT	CASSPGGDSQQAFF
.	TRBV7-9	TRBJ2-3	.	TGTGCCAGCAGCTTAAGGAGTAGCACAGATACGCAGTATTTT	CASSLRSSTDTQYF
.	TRBV5-1	TRBJ1-1	TRBD1	TGCGCCAGCAGATCCGGGACAGGGGGCACTGAAGCTTTCTTT	CASRSGTGGTEAFF
.	TRBV6-5	TRBJ1-6	.	TGTGCCAGCAGTTACTCGGGGCCAGATAATTCACCCCTCCACTTT	CASSYSGPDNSPLHF
once	TRBV7-9	TRBJ1-2	.	TGTGCCAGCAGCTTGTTCGGCGGGGCCGCCTCGTTGTATGGCTACACCTTC	CASSLFGGAASLYGYTF
.	TRBV4-1	TRBJ2-5	TRBD1	TGCGCCAGCAGCCAACCTATAAGGACAGGACAAGAGACCCAGTACTTC	CASSQPIRTGQETQYF
.	TRBV25-1	TRBJ2-5	.	TGTGCCAGCACACAACAGGGTGGACAGACCCAGTACTTC	CASTQQGGQTQYF
once	TRBV27	TRBJ2-3	TRBD2	TGTGCCAGCAGTTTATGGGGCGGGGGGGCCTCAGATACGCAGTATTTT	CASSLWGGGASDTQYF